What follows are 23 T cell receptor beta chains derived from one specimen sequenced in a study of cytomegalovirus exposure and HLA in healthy donors. Primers: 60 Vbeta forward and 13 Jbeta reverse. Here immunoSEQ multiplex PCR was the method, and the copy in TCRdb shows in-frame clones only, minus some. The data contain roughly 100,000 clones, approximately 72% of them singletons. The material sequenced was PBMCs. The receptors stem from a man aged 25 to 45 in good health and CMV-seronegative.

The chain links TRBV18 to TRBJ2-7, with D unresolved. The V gene lost 3 bases and the J gene lost 3 bases, with 15 bases spanning the gap. The CDR3 is made up of 15 amino acids. CDR1 KGHSH and CDR2 LQKENI come from the germline V gene. CDR3 amino acids: CASSPTRTENYEQYF. CDR3 in DNA: TGTGCCAGCTCACCGACCAGAACAGAGAACTACGAGCAGTACTTC.

This clone came up a few times. This chain uses TRBV2 with TRBJ1-5; the D gene is possibly TRBD1 (6 bases). This CDR3 has 15 amino acids. CDR1 is SNHLY and CDR2 is FYNNEI in the germline V gene. Trimming left V 6 bases short and J 0 bases short, with 12 bases between. CDR3 sequence reads: CASSQGGDSNQPQHF. In nucleotides, the CDR3 is TGTGCCAGCAGCCAAGGGGGGGATAGCAATCAGCCCCAGCATTTT.

This clone was picked up a small number of times. The chain links TRBV30 to TRBJ2-5; weak D call: TRBD2 (6 bases). Trimming shortened V by 4 bases and J by 4 bases, and 13 bases separated the two germline ends. This CDR3 has 13 residues. Germline assignment: CDR1 GTSNPN and CDR2 SVGIG (reference sequence). In nucleotides, the CDR3 is TGTGCCTGGACCCACGGCGGGGTAGAGACCCAGTACTTC. It is translated as CAWTHGGVETQYF.

The rearrangement joins TRBV5-1 to TRBJ2-5; D gene unclear. CDR3 length: 14 residues. Between the trimmed V and J ends, which lost 4 bases and 2 bases, there was a span of 12 bases. CDR1 SGHRS and CDR2 YFSETQ come from the germline V gene. The CDR3 sequence: CASSRRTLQETQYF. The CDR3 region has the DNA TGCGCCAGCAGCCGTAGAACTCTACAAGAGACCCAGTACTTC.

The rearrangement links TRBV13 to TRBJ2-1; tentatively, D is TRBD2 (6 bases). This CDR3 region has 15 residues. CDR1 and CDR2 from the germline V gene are PRHDT and FYEKMQ (reference sequence). Trimming took off 5 bases at V and 0 bases at J, with 11 bases between the two ends. The CDR3 reads CASSPDGSSYNEQFF. In DNA form, the CDR3 reads TGTGCCAGCAGCCCCGACGGGAGCTCCTACAATGAGCAGTTCTTC.

This clone was seen a handful of times. J is TRBJ1-1 and V is TRBV28, with D possibly matching TRBD1 (6 bases). The CDR3 has 12 residues. Germline V gene sequence: CDR1 MDHEN, CDR2 SYDVKM. Trimming pared 7 bases from V and 10 bases from J, leaving 16 bases between. The CDR3 protein is CASNRARRGAFF. CDR3 nucleotides: TGTGCCAGCAACAGGGCAAGGCGTGGAGCTTTCTTT.

This clone was recorded once. CDR3 residues: CASSYGQNNEKLFF. Here the CDR3 DNA reads TGCGCCAGCAGCTACGGACAGAACAATGAAAAACTGTTTTTT. The chain carries TRBV5-1 and TRBJ1-4; perhaps TRBD1 as D (6 bases). The CDR3 runs to 14 residues. Trimming removed 3 bases from V and 5 bases from J, with 11 bases in between. The V gene's germline CDR1 is SGHRS and CDR2 YFSETQ. The full variable domain, its missing parts supplied by reference TRBV5-1 and TRBJ1-4, is KAGVTQTPRYLIKTRGQQVTLSCSPISGHRSVSWYQQTPGQGLQFLFEYFSETQRNKGNFPGRFSGRQFSNSRSEMNVSTLELGDSALYLCASSYGQNNEKLFFGSGTQLSVL.

DNA of the CDR3: TGTGCCAGCAGCCAAGGTGGACAGGGGGGTCAGCCCCAGCATTTT. Protein: CASSQGGQGGQPQHF. The chain joins TRBV4-2 to TRBJ1-5; 10 bases line up with TRBD1. Germline loops: CDR1 LGHNA, CDR2 YNFKEQ. J gave up 6 bases and V 1 base, and 3 bases lay outside the gene matches. This CDR3 has 15 residues.

The V call is TRBV29-1, the J call TRBJ2-1, with 9 bases fitting TRBD2. Germline CDR1 and CDR2: SQVTM and ANQGSEA. V shed 7 bases, J shed 7 bases, and the junction held 17 bases outside the gene matches. The CDR3 is 16 residues long. The chain's CDR3 is CSAQKQTGTSLNEQFF. The CDR3 coding sequence is TGCAGCGCCCAAAAGCAAACTGGGACTAGCTTGAATGAGCAGTTCTTC.

The chain uses TRBV9 and TRBJ1-1, with D maybe TRBD1 (6 bases). Trimming removed 4 bases at V and 4 bases at J, with 20 bases between. The CDR3 has 16 amino acids. Germline V CDR1 and CDR2: SGDLS, YYNGEE. CDR3 amino acids: CASSRTHTGTSTEAFF. The CDR3, as DNA: TGTGCCAGCAGCCGGACCCATACGGGGACAAGCACTGAAGCTTTCTTT.

The chain joins TRBV5-4 to TRBJ1-2; D gene uncertain. There are 13 residues in the CDR3. Germline loops: CDR1 SGHNT, CDR2 YYREEE (reference sequence). V dropped 0 bases and J dropped 7 bases, with 10 bases sitting between them. Here the CDR3 DNA reads TGTGCCAGCAGCTTGGACAATTTGGTTGGCTACACCTTC. Protein sequence: CASSLDNLVGYTF. Drawing the rest from reference TRBV5-4 and TRBJ1-2, the complete variable domain is ETGVTQSPTHLIKTRGQQVTLRCSSQSGHNTVSWYQQALGQGPQFIFQYYREEENGRGNFPPRFSGLQFPNYSSELNVNALELDDSALYLCASSLDNLVGYTFGSGTRLTVV.

Here the CDR3 DNA reads TGTGCCAGCAGCGTAGAAGGGACTAGCGGGGGAGCTCGGGGCCCCGGGACGCAGTATTTT. This codes for CASSVEGTSGGARGPGTQYF. V and J are TRBV9 and TRBJ2-3, with TRBD2 identical over 14 bases. Germline trimming cut 0 bases from V and 9 bases from J; bases unmatched to any gene: 18. CDR3 length equals 20 residues. Germline CDR1 SGDLS, CDR2 YYNGEE.

This rearrangement joins TRBV27 to TRBJ2-3, with TRBD1 identical over 8 bases. The CDR3 runs to 15 residues. Germline loops: CDR1 MNHEY, CDR2 SMNVEV (reference sequence). V shed 2 bases and J 6 bases; nucleotides not matched to a gene: 7. The CDR3 here is CASSLQGARADTQYF. In nucleotides, the CDR3 is TGTGCCAGCAGTTTACAGGGGGCTAGGGCGGATACGCAGTATTTT.

This chain joins TRBV5-1 and TRBJ2-7, with 12 nucleotides matching TRBD2. With V trimmed by 3 bases and J by 4 bases, 2 bases remained unmatched. Germline CDR1 SGHRS, CDR2 YFSETQ. CDR3 length: 14 residues. The CDR3 coding sequence is TGCGCCAGCAGCTCCGGGACTAGCGGGTACGAGCAGTACTTC. It encodes CASSSGTSGYEQYF.

This clone was observed a few times. The V call is TRBV2, the J call TRBJ1-2; maybe TRBD1 (5 bases). Germline values: CDR1 SNHLY, CDR2 FYNNEI. The CDR3 sequence is 11 residues long. Between the trimmed V and J ends, which lost 6 bases and 4 bases, there was a span of 6 bases. The DNA of the CDR3 is TGTGCCAGCAGGGACATCTATGGCTACACCTTC. It codes for CASRDIYGYTF. Full variable domain (rest looked up from reference TRBV2 and TRBJ1-2): EPEVTQTPSHQVTQMGQEVILRCVPISNHLYFYWYRQILGQKVEFLVSFYNNEISEKSEIFDDQFSVERPDGSNFTLKIRSTKLEDSAMYFCASRDIYGYTFGSGTRLTVV.

The CDR3 spells CASSLSGRAFTGELFF. CDR3 bases: TGTGCCAGCAGCTTAAGCGGGAGGGCTTTTACCGGGGAGCTGTTTTTT. This chain uses TRBV9 with TRBJ2-2; 10 nucleotides match TRBD2. The CDR3 contains 16 residues. Germline CDR1 and CDR2: SGDLS and YYNGEE. V was clipped by 4 bases and J by 5 bases; unmatched bases: 8.

This chain connects TRBV4-3 to TRBJ2-5, with D possibly being TRBD1 (5 bases). The germline V and J ends were trimmed by 1 base and 7 bases, with 10 bases remaining between them. Per the germline V gene, CDR1 is LGHNA and CDR2 is YSLEER. There are 13 residues in the CDR3. In DNA form, the CDR3 reads TGCGCCAGCAGCCAAGTCCAGGGTGGGACCCAGTACTTC. Its protein product is CASSQVQGGTQYF.

J is TRBJ2-1 and V is TRBV4-3; TRBD2 aligns across 10 bases. The V segment lost 4 bases and the J segment 8 bases; nucleotides outside the gene matches: 11. This CDR3 region has 16 residues. CDR1 and CDR2 from the germline V gene are LGHNA and YSLEER. CDR3 region: CASSPVAGGPHDEQFF. The CDR3 bases are TGCGCCAGCAGCCCCGTAGCGGGGGGCCCCCATGATGAGCAGTTCTTC.

This clone was seen a handful of times. This sequence joins TRBV5-1 and TRBJ1-2; 7 nucleotides line up with TRBD1. V lost 4 bases to trimming and J lost 1 base; unmatched junction nucleotides: 7. Germline-derived CDR1 and CDR2 are SGHRS and YFSETQ. The CDR3 has 15 residues. The CDR3 DNA reads as TGCGCCAGCAGCACGTCCCGGGACAGTAACTATGGCTACACCTTC. It specifies CASSTSRDSNYGYTF.

The chain recombines TRBV7-2 with TRBJ2-2; no reliable D call. CDR3 length: 16 amino acids. In germline, CDR1 is SGHTA, CDR2 FQGNSA. Trimming left V 2 bases short and J 3 bases short, with 13 bases between. CDR3 region: CASSLRTPRDTGELFF. CDR3 bases: TGTGCCAGCAGCTTACGAACCCCCCGGGACACCGGGGAGCTGTTTTTT.

The chain carries TRBV6-5 and TRBJ2-3; 9 bases agree with TRBD1. The CDR3 sequence is 16 residues long. Trimming at V came to 2 bases and at J to 4 bases, leaving 7 bases not matched to a gene. CDR1 MNHEY and CDR2 SVGAGI come from the germline V gene. CDR3 region: CASSYPGQGGSDTQYF. The CDR3 bases are TGTGCCAGCAGTTACCCGGGACAGGGAGGCTCAGATACGCAGTATTTT.

The chain employs TRBV5-1 and TRBJ2-1, with 8 bases lining up with TRBD2. CDR3 size: 15 residues. Germline values: CDR1 SGHRS, CDR2 YFSETQ. Trimming at V came to 4 bases and at J to 4 bases, leaving 7 bases not matched to a gene. CDR3 sequence (DNA): TGCGCCAGCAGCCGATCAGCGGGAGAGTACAATGAGCAGTTCTTC. Translated: CASSRSAGEYNEQFF.

This clone came up once. The V gene is TRBV7-8, the J gene TRBJ2-1; D not certain. V dropped 1 base and J dropped 0 bases, with 10 bases sitting between them. Germline CDR1 is SGHVS and CDR2 is FQNEAQ. The CDR3 loop spans 16 amino acids. The CDR3 region has the DNA TGTGCCAGCAGCTTAGACAGCAGAAGCTCCTACAATGAGCAGTTCTTC. This encodes CASSLDSRSSYNEQFF. Drawing the rest from reference TRBV7-8 and TRBJ2-1, the complete variable domain is GAGVSQSPRYKVAKRGQDVALRCDPISGHVSLFWYQQALGQGPEFLTYFQNEAQLDKSGLPSDRFFAERPEGSVSTLKIQRTQQEDSAVYLCASSLDSRSSYNEQFFGPGTRLTVL.